These 29 T cell receptor beta chains originate from one sample sequenced in a study of response to subunit inactivated influenza vaccine. TCRdb independently ran MiXCR on the RT-PCR reads; one entry per CDR3 protein. The sample shows a few hundred thousand distinct CDR3 sequences, 11% to 15% of them seen only once. This specimen was PBMCs from blood, taken roughly 12 days after vaccination. The origin of the receptors is a man aged 45-65 years who received an inactivated influenza vaccine.

This clonotype was recorded a few times. J is TRBJ1-1 and V is TRBV4-3; tentatively, D is TRBD1 (5 bases). The CDR3 length is 16 residues. V was clipped by 1 base and J by 4 bases, with 16 bases between them. Germline V gene lookup returns CDR1 LGHNA and CDR2 YSLEER. The CDR3 DNA follows: TGCGCCAGCAGCCAAGTTGTAAGGGGCGCGGGCACTGAAGCTTTCTTT. Residues: CASSQVVRGAGTEAFF.

This clonotype was detected a few times. The V gene is TRBV27, the J gene TRBJ1-6; the match to TRBD1 covers 7 bases. The CDR3 length is 15 residues. Losses at the gene ends were 6 bases for V and 10 bases for J; bases not matched to a gene: 12. From germline, CDR1 is MNHEY and CDR2 SMNVEV (reference sequence). CDR3 in amino acids: CASRRQGQSRSPLHF. The CDR3 nucleotides read TGTGCCAGCAGGCGACAGGGTCAATCTCGGTCACCCCTCCACTTT.

This clonotype was detected a few times. This sequence joins TRBV7-2 and TRBJ2-3; TRBD2 matches 7 bases. The CDR3 runs to 16 residues. CDR1 and CDR2 (germline): SGHTA, FQGNSA. With 1 base clipped from V and 2 bases from J, the junction kept 6 bases outside the gene matches. CDR3 loop: CASSLEARGITDTQYF. The CDR3 nucleotides are TGTGCCAGCAGCTTAGAGGCGCGGGGGATCACAGATACGCAGTATTTT.

This clonotype came up a few times. This chain joins TRBV4-2 and TRBJ1-4; TRBD1 might be the D (5 bases). Germline V gene data show CDR1 as LGHNA and CDR2 as YNFKEQ. This CDR3 comprises 16 residues. V was clipped by 3 bases and J by 4 bases, with 15 bases between them. The CDR3 loop is CASSQKGQGFNEKLFF. In DNA, the CDR3 is TGTGCCAGCAGCCAGAAGGGTCAGGGATTTAATGAAAAACTGTTTTTT.

This chain uses TRBV2 with TRBJ2-2; D might be TRBD2 (6 bases). The CDR3 is made up of 12 amino acids. Germline CDR1 SNHLY, CDR2 FYNNEI. The CDR3 is CGGAGNTGELFF. The CDR3 DNA reads TGTGGGGGAGCGGGCAACACCGGGGAGCTGTTTTTT.

In this sample, this clonotype turned up a few times. V is TRBV18 and J is TRBJ2-7, with TRBD2 identical over 12 bases. The CDR3 totals 16 residues. V lost 2 bases, J lost 2 bases, and 4 bases stayed unmatched. Germline CDR1 is KGHSH and CDR2 is LQKENI. The CDR3 DNA reads as TGTGCCAGCTCACCAGTGCTAGCGGGAGGGACCTACGAGCAGTACTTC. As protein: CASSPVLAGGTYEQYF.

The rearrangement links TRBV6-2 or TRBV6-3 to TRBJ1-5, with 7 bases matching TRBD1. The V gene's germline CDR1 is MNHEY and CDR2 SVGEGT. This CDR3 contains 14 residues. V was clipped by 4 bases and J by 4 bases; unmatched bases: 4. DNA for the CDR3: TGTGCCAGCAGTTGGGGACAGCTTAATCAGCCCCAGCATTTT. Its translation is CASSWGQLNQPQHF.

V is TRBV4-3 and J is TRBJ1-4; no definite D call. This CDR3 comprises 16 residues. V was cut by 0 bases and J by 4 bases, with 12 bases left in between. Germline CDR1 is LGHNA and CDR2 is YSLEER. In DNA form, the CDR3 reads TGCGCCAGCAGCCAAGACCCCGGCGGGGTTAATGAAAAACTGTTTTTT. This translates into CASSQDPGGVNEKLFF.

This clonotype was counted only a few times. The gene calls are TRBV6-5 and TRBJ2-7; perhaps D is TRBD1 or TRBD2 (5 bases each). Germline CDR1 is MNHEY and CDR2 is SVGAGI. V shed 0 bases and J shed 6 bases, with 9 bases lying between them. The CDR3 consists of 13 residues. DNA of the CDR3: TGTGCCAGCAGTTACTCGGGGGTCCGCGAGCAGTACTTC. This sequence encodes CASSYSGVREQYF.

This clonotype was detected only a few times. CDR3 in DNA: TGCAGTGCTAGAGATTATCTAGCTAGCGAGACCCAGTACTTC. Residues: CSARDYLASETQYF. V gene TRBV20-1 combines with J gene TRBJ2-5; the D gene is possibly TRBD2 (5 bases). V was trimmed by 0 bases and J by 5 bases, leaving 13 bases between them. Germline values: CDR1 DFQATT, CDR2 SNEGSKA (reference sequence). The CDR3 runs to 14 residues.

This clonotype was seen more than once but under ten times. The rearrangement links TRBV6-1 to TRBJ2-2, with a possible D match to TRBD1 (6 bases). Trimming stripped 6 bases from V and 4 bases from J, with 15 bases between. The CDR3 is 15 residues long. Germline V gives CDR1 MNHNS, CDR2 SASEGT. The CDR3 loop reads CASRRTGSGTGELFF. The CDR3 DNA sequence: TGTGCCAGCAGACGAACAGGGAGCGGCACCGGGGAGCTGTTTTTT.

This clonotype has a count of ten or more. The chain joins TRBV7-2 to TRBJ2-5; a possible D gene is TRBD1 (5 bases). The CDR3 contains 14 residues. Germline V gene data show CDR1 as SGHTA and CDR2 as FQGNSA. Between the trimmed V and J ends, which lost 5 bases and 9 bases, there was a span of 19 bases. CDR3 nucleotide sequence: TGTGCCAGCAGCCTTCTGTTAGTAGTAGGGGCCCAGTACTTC. Translation gives CASSLLLVVGAQYF.

V is TRBV6-5 and J is TRBJ2-7; 11 nucleotides line up with TRBD2. Losses at the gene ends were 2 bases for V and 5 bases for J; bases not matched to a gene: 8. The CDR3 consists of 16 residues. Germline loops: CDR1 MNHEY, CDR2 SVGAGI. CDR3 amino acids: CASSYLSTSGSNEQYF. The DNA of the CDR3 is TGTGCCAGCAGTTACCTATCTACTAGCGGGAGTAACGAGCAGTACTTC.

The table lists this clonotype with many counts. V gene TRBV12-3 or TRBV12-4 combines with J gene TRBJ2-5; a weak D match, TRBD1 (6 bases). The CDR3 consists of 13 residues. V was pared by 9 bases and J by 5 bases, with 16 bases between. In DNA, the CDR3 is TGTGCCAGTAGGCCTGGGGGCGTGGAGACCCAGTACTTC. Protein product: CASRPGGVETQYF.

The gene calls are TRBV6-2 or TRBV6-3 and TRBJ2-2; TRBD2 aligns across 7 bases. Germline V gives CDR1 MNHEY, CDR2 SVGEGT. This CDR3 spans 14 amino acids. V shed 7 bases, J shed 2 bases, and the junction held 4 bases outside the gene matches. The CDR3 loop is CASNPGGNTGELFF. CDR3 nucleotide sequence: TGTGCCAGCAATCCGGGAGGAAACACCGGGGAGCTGTTTTTT.

This clonotype has more than one count but fewer than ten. The chain couples TRBV9 to TRBJ2-1; 8 positions agree with TRBD2. From germline, CDR1 is SGDLS and CDR2 YYNGEE. This CDR3 spans 15 amino acids. Unmatched junction bases numbered 2, after V lost 3 bases and J lost 0 bases. The CDR3 DNA reads TGTGCCAGCAGCGCCGGGAGGGGCTCCTACAATGAGCAGTTCTTC. Translated, it gives CASSAGRGSYNEQFF.

This clonotype has a handful of counts. This CDR3 is CSVETGAGTEAFF. Here the CDR3 DNA reads TGCAGCGTTGAAACAGGGGCGGGCACTGAAGCTTTCTTT. This rearrangement joins TRBV29-1 to TRBJ1-1, with TRBD1 identical over 7 bases. The V segment lost 2 bases and the J segment 4 bases; nucleotides outside the gene matches: 4. The CDR3 has 13 amino acids. CDR1 is SQVTM and CDR2 is ANQGSEA in the germline V gene. The whole variable domain, remainder taken from reference TRBV29-1 and TRBJ1-1, is SAVISQKPSRDICQRGTSLTIQCQVDSQVTMMFWYRQQPGQSLTLIATANQGSEATYESGFVIDKFPISRPNLTFSTLTVSNMSPEDSSIYLCSVETGAGTEAFFGQGTRLTVV.

This clonotype was observed a few times. The rearrangement uses TRBV7-9 and TRBJ2-7, with a possible D match to TRBD1 (5 bases). The length of the CDR3 is 13 residues. The germline V gene encodes CDR1 SEHNR and CDR2 FQNEAQ (reference sequence). The V end was cut by 5 bases, the J end by 2 bases, with 10 bases between. DNA for the CDR3: TGTGCCAGCAGCACCGACAGAACCTACGAGCAGTACTTC. Its protein is CASSTDRTYEQYF.

V and J are TRBV29-1 and TRBJ2-1; a weak D match, TRBD1 (5 bases). V lost 6 bases to trimming and J lost 10 bases, with 7 bases between them. The CDR3 has 9 amino acids. From germline, CDR1 is SQVTM and CDR2 ANQGSEA. CDR3 protein: CSVGREQFF. CDR3 in DNA: TGCAGCGTGGGGCGGGAGCAGTTCTTC.

This clonotype has only a few counts. The chain recombines TRBV7-9 with TRBJ2-2; D is possibly TRBD2 (5 bases). V lost 5 bases and J lost 0, with 16 bases in between. The germline V gene encodes CDR1 SEHNR and CDR2 FQNEAQ (reference sequence). The CDR3 spans 17 residues. The CDR3 spells CASSLYRLDSNTGELFF. The DNA of the CDR3 is TGTGCCAGCAGCCTCTACCGTCTGGACTCGAACACCGGGGAGCTGTTTTTT.

The rearrangement joins TRBV20-1 to TRBJ2-7; the match to TRBD2 covers 7 bases. Losses at the gene ends were 3 bases for V and 3 bases for J; bases not matched to a gene: 5. CDR1 is DFQATT, CDR2 SNEGSKA, per germline (reference sequence). The CDR3 length is 13 residues. The CDR3 sequence: CSASGGGVYEQYF. The CDR3 bases are TGCAGTGCTAGTGGGGGGGGAGTCTACGAGCAGTACTTC.

The chain employs TRBV29-1 and TRBJ2-1, with TRBD2 matching 10 bases. CDR3 length: 17 residues. The trim removed 2 bases at V and 4 bases at J, leaving 11 bases unmatched. CDR1 SQVTM and CDR2 ANQGSEA come from the germline V gene. The CDR3 sequence is CSVEHETSGTRYNEQFF. The CDR3 DNA reads as TGCAGCGTTGAACATGAAACTAGCGGGACTAGATACAATGAGCAGTTCTTC.

The chain is built from TRBV15 and TRBJ2-7; D gene uncertain. Germline V CDR1 and CDR2: LNHNV, YYDKDF (reference sequence). V lost 1 base, J lost 6 bases, and 7 bases lay in between. The length of the CDR3 is 12 residues. CDR3 DNA: TGTGCCACCAGCAGAGGGACGGGCGAGCAGTACTTC. Translating gives CATSRGTGEQYF.

V usage is TRBV12-2 and J usage is TRBJ1-2. TRBV12-2 is an annotated pseudogene. The CDR3 length is 12 residues. The DNA of the CDR3 is TGTGCAAGTCGCCCAGACTCGAATGGCTACACCTTC. Its translation is CASRPDSNGYTF.

A few counts support this clonotype. This chain joins TRBV2 and TRBJ2-7; D possibly uses TRBD1 or TRBD2 (5 bases each). CDR1 is SNHLY, CDR2 FYNNEI, per germline. Trimming removed 7 bases from V and 0 bases from J, with 10 bases in between. This CDR3 has 13 residues. As DNA, the CDR3 is TGTGCCAGCACGGGGCCGAGCTCCTACGAGCAGTACTTC. It is translated as CASTGPSSYEQYF.

This clonotype came up many times. The J gene is TRBJ1-1, the V gene TRBV18; TRBD1 is a possible D gene (5 bases). Trimming shortened V by 6 bases and J by 5 bases, and 10 bases separated the two germline ends. The CDR3 has 12 residues. Per germline, CDR1 KGHSH and CDR2 LQKENI. CDR3 nucleotide sequence: TGTGCCAGCTCCCGGGGGTTAACTGAAGCTTTCTTT. It specifies CASSRGLTEAFF. The complete variable domain, with remaining parts taken from reference TRBV18 and TRBJ1-1, reads NAGVMQNPRHLVRRRGQEARLRCSPMKGHSHVYWYRQLPEEGLKFMVYLQKENIIDESGMPKERFSAEFPKEGPSILRIQQVVRGDSAAYFCASSRGLTEAFFGQGTRLTVV.

J is TRBJ2-5 and V is TRBV10-3; D perhaps matches TRBD2 (6 bases). Trimming shortened V by 3 bases and J by 5 bases, and 16 bases separated the two germline ends. CDR3 length equals 15 residues. Looked up from germline, CDR1 is ENHRY and CDR2 is SYGVKD. The CDR3 sequence: CAISESGLGRETQYF. The CDR3 DNA reads as TGTGCCATCAGTGAAAGCGGGCTCGGGCGGGAGACCCAGTACTTC.

This clonotype has a handful of counts. The CDR3 region is CASSLQQARIYNEQFF. The CDR3 DNA reads TGTGCCAGCAGTTTGCAACAGGCGCGGATCTACAATGAGCAGTTCTTC. This chain uses TRBV28 with TRBJ2-1; maybe TRBD1 (5 bases). Germline CDR1 is MDHEN and CDR2 is SYDVKM. There are 16 residues in the CDR3. Trimming cost V 3 bases and J 3 bases, with 15 bases left between them.

The chain employs TRBV5-3 and TRBJ2-3; D gene uncertain. TRBV5-3 is identified as an open reading frame with a role that is uncertain. V shed 1 base and J shed 2 bases, with 11 bases lying between them. This CDR3 region has 15 residues. CDR3 loop: CARSLCNTYTDTQYF. In nucleotides, the CDR3 is TGTGCCAGAAGCTTGTGTAATACCTACACAGATACGCAGTATTTT.